The rows below give T cell receptor beta chains drawn from one sample of a study of T cell repertoires in cytomegalovirus infection. TCRdb reanalysed the reads using MiXCR and keeps one entry per CDR3 protein. The sample records around 200,000 distinct CDR3 sequences, approximately 18% being singletons. The sample comprised CD8+ T cells from PBMCs. The receptor set was obtained from a human donor in good health (CMV status not recorded). Some clones in this sample may be carry-over from other donors' samples. Both conserved end residues are part of each CDR3. The order of the fields is J gene, clone size, D gene, V gene, CDR3 DNA, CDR3 protein. A D gene is named only where the DNA matches it firmly. Size values are once, few and many counts, or a class for expanded clones, and some rows have none.

TRBJ2-3 | few | NA | TRBV11-2 | TGTGCCAGCAGCCCGCGTAGGGACTTTGCTAGCACAGATACGCAGTATTTT | CASSPRRDFASTDTQYF
TRBJ2-5 | few | TRBD1 | TRBV11-1 | TGTGCCAGCCAGACAGGGGAAGAGACCCAGTACTTC | CASQTGEETQYF
TRBJ1-2 | NA | TRBD1 | TRBV7-8 | TGTGCCAGCGAATCCTACCCCGGGACAGGGGGCAATGGCTACACCTTC | CASESYPGTGGNGYTF
TRBJ2-2 | few | TRBD2 | TRBV6-6 | TGTGCCAGCAGTTACTCGATAGCGGGGGCCAACACCGGGGAGCTGTTTTTT | CASSYSIAGANTGELFF
TRBJ2-1 | few | NA | TRBV19 | TGTGCCAGTAGTGGGGTACTCCGGGACGGCGAGCAGTTCTTC | CASSGVLRDGEQFF
TRBJ1-2 | NA | NA | TRBV6-5 | TGTGCCAGCAGACTGACAGGCGATAACCCCACCTATGGCTACACCTTC | CASRLTGDNPTYGYTF
TRBJ1-2 | NA | TRBD1 | TRBV15 | TGTGCCACCAGCAGAGATCAGGACAGGGCCTCTGGCTACACCTTC | CATSRDQDRASGYTF
TRBJ2-1 | NA | NA | TRBV7-9 | TGTGCCAGCACCGTAACGGGGGCGGGCAATGAGCAGTTCTTC | CASTVTGAGNEQFF
TRBJ1-5 | few | NA | TRBV6-6 | TGTGCCAGCAGATCCCCCGGGGCAGGGAGCAATCAGCCCCAGCATTTT | CASRSPGAGSNQPQHF
TRBJ2-1 | NA | NA | TRBV20-1 | TGCAGTGCTAGAGTGGGGTTGTACAATGAGCAGTTCTTC | CSARVGLYNEQFF
TRBJ1-2 | few | NA | TRBV6-2/TRBV6-3 | TGTGCCAGCAGCCGACAGTCGGCCACTTTAGACTACACCTTC | CASSRQSATLDYTF
TRBJ1-2 | few | TRBD1 | TRBV12-3/TRBV12-4 | TGTGCCAGCAGATCCGGGACAGGGGGAGACTATGGCTACACCTTC | CASRSGTGGDYGYTF
TRBJ1-2 | few | TRBD1 | TRBV5-4 | TGTGCCAGCAGCGCGGACAGGGCTAACTATGGCTACACCTTC | CASSADRANYGYTF
TRBJ2-1 | NA | TRBD2 | TRBV7-9 | TGTGCCAGCAGCTTAGTCGCTAGCGGGGGGTCCAATGAGCAGTTCTTC | CASSLVASGGSNEQFF
TRBJ2-7 | NA | NA | TRBV20-1 | TGCAGTGCTAGAGGGGGGACCGAGACACCCTACGAGCAGTACTTC | CSARGGTETPYEQYF
TRBJ2-4 | few | NA | TRBV11-2 | TGTGCCAGCAGCCAAGGGGGGTACGGACAGGCCCTATTAGCCAAAAACATTCAGTACTTC | CASSQGGYGQALLAKNIQYF
TRBJ2-3 | few | NA | TRBV7-2 | TGTGCCAGCAGCTTAAGACTCCTTAGCACAGATACGCAGTATTTT | CASSLRLLSTDTQYF
TRBJ2-7 | few | NA | TRBV12-3/TRBV12-4 | TGTGCCAGCAGTTTTCGTCTTCACGACAACGAGCAGTACTTC | CASSFRLHDNEQYF
TRBJ2-1 | few | NA | TRBV28 | TGTGCCAGCAGTTCGCTCGATCCCATCAGCGGAACCGGACACAATGAGCAGTTCTTC | CASSSLDPISGTGHNEQFF
TRBJ2-3 | NA | NA | TRBV7-8 | TGTGCCAGCAGCTCAACCGTCAAGGGGGACTTTATCGAAGATACGCAGTATTTT | CASSSTVKGDFIEDTQYF
TRBJ2-2 | NA | TRBD1 | TRBV7-9 | TGTGCCAGCAGCTTGGAGGACAGGATGAACACCGGGGAGCTGTTTTTT | CASSLEDRMNTGELFF
TRBJ2-7 | NA | NA | TRBV20-1 | TGCAGTGCTAGCTCTGCAGGGACCTACGAGCAGTACTTC | CSASSAGTYEQYF
TRBJ1-5 | few | NA | TRBV7-6 | TGTGCCAGCAGCCCCAAGTTAAGCAATCAGCCCCAGCATTTT | CASSPKLSNQPQHF
TRBJ2-2 | many | TRBD1 | TRBV6-2/TRBV6-3 | TGTGCCAGCAGTTACGGGACAGGCGGGAACACCGGGGAGCTGTTTTTT | CASSYGTGGNTGELFF
TRBJ2-4 | NA | NA | TRBV7-2 | TGTGCCAGCAGCTACCGGACGGCCAAAAACATTCAGTACTTC | CASSYRTAKNIQYF
TRBJ1-2 | few | TRBD1 | TRBV7-2 | TGTGCCAGCAGCGAGACGGGACAGGGCCACAGCTATGGCTACACCTTC | CASSETGQGHSYGYTF
TRBJ1-5 | few | NA | TRBV5-3 | TGTGCCAGAAGCCCACTGCCCAGCAAGAATCAGCCCCAGCATTTT | CARSPLPSKNQPQHF
TRBJ2-7 | NA | TRBD1 | TRBV5-6 | TGTGCCAGCAGCCCAGGGACAGGCGTTTCCTACGAGCAGTACTTC | CASSPGTGVSYEQYF